This TCR beta chain was recorded in a study of monozygotic twins with inflammatory bowel disease. Broader study findings: T cell subtypes were not distinguishable in this analysis.

Template switching appended UMIs that held a 6-nucleotide sample barcode. Nested amplification of TCRalpha and TCRbeta cDNA involved two PCRs of about 16 and 10 cycles. Using the 5' RACE reads, TCRdb records one entry per CDR3 protein without DNA. In total, the table holds about 420,000 distinct CDR3 sequences. Concerning this clonotype itself: Its antigen remains unknown.

Per germline, CDR1 ENHRY and CDR2 SYGVKD. This CDR3 has 16 residues. This sequence was found in a human donor with ulcerative colitis or Crohn's disease, or a healthy co-twin of an affected twin (not recorded which). What was sequenced was blood. The chain links TRBV10-3 to TRBJ2-3; the TCRdb call, TRBD2, lacks DNA for checking. CDR3: CAISTGTSGFTDTQYF.